Detailed here is one T cell receptor beta chain. Germline CDR1 is MNHEY and CDR2 is SVGAGI. Trimming took 10 bases from V and 1 from J, leaving 11 bases between them. CDR3 length equals 13 residues. Measured with immunoSEQ multiplex PCR; TCRdb has only the in-frame clones, and not every one. The sample consists of tens of thousands of clones, approximately 94% of them appearing once. The data stem from a study of technical replicates of blood from several donors. This sequence was found in a human donor in good health. Some clones in this sample may be carry-over from other donors' samples. Specimen: PBMCs. The chain combines TRBV6-5 with TRBJ1-5, with no clear D. CDR3 residues: CATRFASNQPQHF. The CDR3 DNA sequence: TGTGCCACCCGGTTTGCAAGCAATCAGCCCCAGCATTTT.